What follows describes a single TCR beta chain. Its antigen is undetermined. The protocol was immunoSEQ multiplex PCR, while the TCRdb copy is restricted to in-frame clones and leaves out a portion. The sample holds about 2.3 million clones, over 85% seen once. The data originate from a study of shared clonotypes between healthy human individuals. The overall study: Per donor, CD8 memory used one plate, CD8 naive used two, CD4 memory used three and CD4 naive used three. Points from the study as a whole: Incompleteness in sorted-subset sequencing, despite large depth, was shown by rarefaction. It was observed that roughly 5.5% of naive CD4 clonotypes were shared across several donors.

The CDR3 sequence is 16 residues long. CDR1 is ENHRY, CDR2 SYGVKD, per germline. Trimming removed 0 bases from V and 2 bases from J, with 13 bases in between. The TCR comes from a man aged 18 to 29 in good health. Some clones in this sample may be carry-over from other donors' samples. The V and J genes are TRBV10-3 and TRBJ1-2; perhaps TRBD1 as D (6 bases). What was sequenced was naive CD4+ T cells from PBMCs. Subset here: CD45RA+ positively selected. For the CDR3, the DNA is TGTGCCATCAGTGAGTCTACCACAGGGCCCAACTATGGCTACACCTTC. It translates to CAISESTTGPNYGYTF.